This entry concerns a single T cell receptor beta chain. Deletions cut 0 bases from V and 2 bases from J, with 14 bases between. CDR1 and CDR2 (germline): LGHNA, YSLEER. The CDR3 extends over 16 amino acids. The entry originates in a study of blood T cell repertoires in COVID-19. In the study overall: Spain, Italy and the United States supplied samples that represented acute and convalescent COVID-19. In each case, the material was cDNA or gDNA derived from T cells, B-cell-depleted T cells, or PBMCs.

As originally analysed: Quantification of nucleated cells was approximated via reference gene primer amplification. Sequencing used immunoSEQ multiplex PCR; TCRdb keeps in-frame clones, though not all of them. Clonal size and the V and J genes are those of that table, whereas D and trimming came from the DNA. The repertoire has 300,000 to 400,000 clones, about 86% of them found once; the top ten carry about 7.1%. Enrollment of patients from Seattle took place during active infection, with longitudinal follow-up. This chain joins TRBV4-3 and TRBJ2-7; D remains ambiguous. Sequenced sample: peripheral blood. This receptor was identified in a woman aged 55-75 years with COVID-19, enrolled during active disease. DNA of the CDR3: TGCGCCAGCAGCCAAGATCTAACCGAGCGAGCCTACGAGCAGTACTTC. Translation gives CASSQDLTERAYEQYF.